These 2 T cell receptor beta chains were sequenced from one sample in a study of blood T cells in healthy people across ages. Next came a second PCR, run for 7 to 11 cycles, which used a sample-barcoded 5' primer along with a J-beta primer mix. TCRdb redid the calling of the 5' RACE reads with MiXCR, one entry per CDR3 protein. The sample consists of 750,000 or so distinct CDR3 sequences, roughly 25% of them appearing once. These data also featured in a second study, about T cells of mothers and their children.

Sequences were obtained from blood. The receptors here all came from a boy younger than 18 in good health.

The sample holds a few counts of this clonotype. The chain couples TRBV27 to TRBJ2-7; D gene unclear. CDR3 length: 16 residues. V was clipped by 5 bases and J by 3 bases, with 20 bases between them. The germline gives CDR1 MNHEY, CDR2 SMNVEV (reference sequence). CDR3 DNA: TGTGCCAGCAGTCCCCGTTATGGCCCGAGAGTCTACGAGCAGTACTTC. This sequence encodes CASSPRYGPRVYEQYF.

This clonotype was detected only once. The chain links TRBV4-1 to TRBJ1-6, with 10 bases lining up with TRBD1. The J segment lost 8 bases and the V segment lost 4 bases, leaving 11 bases of the junction unmatched. There are 17 residues in the CDR3. The germline gives CDR1 MGHRA, CDR2 YSYEKL. DNA of the CDR3: TGCGCCAGCAGCCCGGGACAGGGGCTGGATGTGGATTCACCCCTCCACTTT. It translates to CASSPGQGLDVDSPLHF.